The next 27 T cell receptor beta chains were all read from a single sample in a study of shared clonotypes between healthy human individuals. In the naive CD8 group, cells lacked CD45RO and were positively selected for CCR7, so terminally differentiated effector memory CD45RA+ cells were left out. Sequencing used immunoSEQ multiplex PCR; TCRdb keeps in-frame clones, though not all of them. The data contain about 2.1 million clones, roughly 95% of them singletons. Sequencing was carried out using naive CD8+ T cells from PBMCs. Receptors originate from a man aged 18 to 30 in good health. Some clones in this sample may be carry-over from other donors' samples.

The chain is built from TRBV28 and TRBJ2-5; 12 bases agree with TRBD1. The last part of the DNA fits TRBJ2-7 better; the J call may be wrong. The CDR3 contains 15 residues. The germline V gene has CDR1 MDHEN and CDR2 SYDVKM. The chain's CDR3 is CASSIGTGGPHEQYF. CDR3 DNA sequence: TGTGCCAGCAGTATTGGGACAGGGGGCCCCCACGAGCAGTACTTC.

A word on this clone: Within the sample, other DNA sequences also encode this same CDR3. J is TRBJ2-5 and V is TRBV28; 11 bases agree with TRBD2. CDR1 MDHEN and CDR2 SYDVKM come from the germline V gene. This CDR3 has 16 residues. V lost 0 bases, J lost 0 bases, and 0 bases stayed unmatched. This CDR3 reads CASSLWTSGNQETQYF. The CDR3 DNA reads as TGTGCCAGCAGTTTATGGACTAGCGGGAACCAAGAGACCCAGTACTTC.

Regarding this clone: The same CDR3 also results from other DNA sequences found in this sample. J is TRBJ2-7 and V is TRBV9; 8 bases line up with TRBD2. The V gene's germline CDR1 is SGDLS and CDR2 YYNGEE. Germline trimming cut 4 bases from V and 3 bases from J; bases unmatched to any gene: 6. The CDR3 is 14 amino acids. CDR3 residues: CASSPAGGRYEQYF. The CDR3 DNA is TGTGCCAGCAGCCCGGCGGGGGGACGCTACGAGCAGTACTTC. Together with reference TRBV9 and TRBJ2-7, the CDR3 gives the full variable domain: DSGVTQTPKHLITATGQRVTLRCSPRSGDLSVYWYQQSLDQGLQFLIQYYNGEERAKGNILERFSAQQFPDLHSELNLSSLELGDSALYFCASSPAGGRYEQYFGPGTRLTVT.

A note on this clone: The same CDR3 also results from other DNA sequences found in this sample. The V gene is TRBV27, the J gene TRBJ2-7; D remains ambiguous. V lost 3 bases to trimming and J lost 1 base, with 13 bases between them. Germline lookup yields CDR1 MNHEY and CDR2 SMNVEV (reference sequence). The length of the CDR3 is 15 residues. The CDR3 coding sequence is TGTGCCAGCAGTTTCTCCGGACGGTCGTCCTACGAGCAGTACTTC. It codes for CASSFSGRSSYEQYF.

The chain combines TRBV27 with TRBJ2-7; D possibly uses TRBD1 or TRBD2 (6 bases each). With 3 bases removed from V and 7 bases from J, the gap between germline ends came to 16 bases. The CDR3 runs to 14 residues. CDR1 is MNHEY, CDR2 SMNVEV, per germline (reference sequence). CDR3: CASSFGAWGAEQYF. The CDR3 nucleotides read TGTGCCAGCAGTTTTGGTGCGTGGGGGGCGGAGCAGTACTTC.

This sequence joins TRBV9 and TRBJ1-1; 8 bases fit TRBD1. CDR1 and CDR2 from the germline V gene are SGDLS and YYNGEE. J lost 1 base, V lost 4 bases, and 6 bases had no gene match. This CDR3 comprises 15 residues. CDR3 region: CASSPQGAPNTEAFF. The CDR3 region has the DNA TGTGCCAGCAGCCCCCAGGGGGCTCCGAACACTGAAGCTTTCTTT.

The chain uses TRBV29-1 and TRBJ1-2; a weak D match, TRBD1 (6 bases). V dropped 6 bases and J dropped 5 bases, with 16 bases sitting between them. In germline, CDR1 is SQVTM, CDR2 ANQGSEA. The CDR3 is 13 amino acids. The CDR3 nucleotides read TGCAGCGTCCTCTGGGAAACAGGGTATGGCTACACCTTC. This sequence encodes CSVLWETGYGYTF. The full variable domain, with the rest looked up from reference TRBV29-1 and TRBJ1-2, is SAVISQKPSRDICQRGTSLTIQCQVDSQVTMMFWYRQQPGQSLTLIATANQGSEATYESGFVIDKFPISRPNLTFSTLTVSNMSPEDSSIYLCSVLWETGYGYTFGSGTRLTVV.

This sequence joins TRBV29-1 and TRBJ2-1; TRBD1 might be the D (5 bases). V was cut by 8 bases and J by 7 bases, with 24 bases left in between. The CDR3 is 15 residues long. Germline V gene lookup returns CDR1 SQVTM and CDR2 ANQGSEA. DNA of the CDR3: TGCAGCTCCCTCTTGAGTCAGGGTAGACGGAATGAGCAGTTCTTC. It translates to CSSLLSQGRRNEQFF.

CDR3 amino acids: CASSVGTGGNYGYTF. The CDR3 DNA follows: TGTGCCAGCAGCGTAGGGACAGGGGGCAACTATGGCTACACCTTC. J is TRBJ1-2 and V is TRBV9; TRBD1 matches 11 bases. The J segment lost 2 bases and the V segment lost 0 bases, leaving 0 bases of the junction unmatched. The germline CDR1 and CDR2 sequences are SGDLS and YYNGEE. The CDR3 is made up of 15 amino acids.

This clone was counted a few times. The J gene is TRBJ1-4, the V gene TRBV7-9, with D perhaps TRBD1 (5 bases). CDR3 length: 17 amino acids. Germline assignment: CDR1 SEHNR and CDR2 FQNEAQ (reference sequence). V lost 4 bases to trimming and J lost 3 bases, with 18 bases between them. The CDR3 is CASSSRKGIGANEKLFF. The DNA of the CDR3 is TGTGCCAGCAGCTCAAGAAAGGGGATTGGGGCTAATGAAAAACTGTTTTTT.

The rearrangement joins TRBV2 to TRBJ2-1, with D perhaps TRBD1 (6 bases). This CDR3 has 12 residues. Germline-derived CDR1 and CDR2 are SNHLY and FYNNEI. V was cut by 5 bases and J by 12 bases, with 14 bases left in between. The CDR3 sequence: CASSLPGVGQFF. CDR3 in DNA: TGTGCCAGCAGTCTTCCAGGGGTAGGGCAGTTCTTC.

The rearrangement links TRBV27 to TRBJ1-4; weak D call: TRBD1 (5 bases). This CDR3 comprises 14 residues. The V and J ends lost 3 bases and 8 bases respectively, with 13 bases between them. Germline values: CDR1 MNHEY, CDR2 SMNVEV (reference sequence). CDR3 protein: CASSFRAPGEKLFF. The CDR3 DNA reads as TGTGCCAGCAGTTTCAGGGCCCCGGGGGAAAAACTGTTTTTT.

Note on this clone: In the same sample, other DNA sequences code for this CDR3. The V call is TRBV27, the J call TRBJ1-1; D remains unclear. V shed 0 bases and J shed 4 bases, with 6 bases lying between them. Per germline, CDR1 MNHEY and CDR2 SMNVEV (reference sequence). This CDR3 contains 13 residues. CDR3: CASSLSKGTEAFF. The CDR3 coding sequence is TGTGCCAGCAGTTTATCAAAGGGCACTGAAGCTTTCTTT.

The chain recombines TRBV5-1 with TRBJ2-1; the D call may be TRBD1 or TRBD2 (5 bases each). This CDR3 is 19 amino acids long. Germline V gives CDR1 SGHRS, CDR2 YFSETQ. V lost 4 bases to trimming and J lost 0 bases, with 23 bases between them. CDR3 sequence reads: CASSLVGERRPSSYNEQFF. CDR3 sequence (DNA): TGCGCCAGCAGCCTCGTGGGGGAGCGACGCCCGAGCTCCTACAATGAGCAGTTCTTC.

This chain links TRBV29-1 with TRBJ2-7; TRBD2 matches 7 bases. J was trimmed by 0 bases and V by 4 bases; bases with no gene match: 12. Germline V gene lookup returns CDR1 SQVTM and CDR2 ANQGSEA. CDR3 length: 16 amino acids. CDR3 protein: CSVGYPGTISSYEQYF. In DNA, the CDR3 is TGCAGCGTTGGATATCCCGGGACTATCAGCTCCTACGAGCAGTACTTC.

The chain has TRBV2 and TRBJ2-7; D not resolved. This CDR3 is 12 amino acids long. Germline V gene data show CDR1 as SNHLY and CDR2 as FYNNEI. V lost 7 bases, J lost 6 bases, and 13 bases lay in between. CDR3 sequence: CASTSGFREQYF. The CDR3 region has the DNA TGTGCCAGCACTTCCGGGTTTCGCGAGCAGTACTTC.

J is TRBJ2-7 and V is TRBV2, with D perhaps matching TRBD2 (7 bases). The CDR3 runs 14 residues. Trimming removed 7 bases at V and 5 bases at J, with 18 bases between. Germline lookup yields CDR1 SNHLY and CDR2 FYNNEI. The CDR3 sequence: CASMPGGGGDEQYF. In nucleotides, the CDR3 is TGTGCCAGCATGCCCGGAGGGGGAGGGGACGAGCAGTACTTC.

The genes are TRBV6-4 and TRBJ2-1; D ambiguous. Trimming removed 2 bases from V and 3 bases from J, with 5 bases in between. Germline V gene sequence: CDR1 MRHNA, CDR2 SNTAGT. The CDR3 sequence is 13 residues long. The CDR3 DNA sequence: TGTGCCAGCAGTGACACTAACTACAATGAGCAGTTCTTC. Protein: CASSDTNYNEQFF.

CDR3 sequence: CASSYTTQGAQETQYF. CDR3 DNA: TGTGCCAGCAGTTACACAACCCAGGGGGCCCAAGAGACCCAGTACTTC. The chain couples TRBV6-5 to TRBJ2-5; 8 bases line up with TRBD1. Per the germline V gene, CDR1 is MNHEY and CDR2 is SVGAGI. The CDR3 is 16 amino acids. The junction had 6 bases not matched to a gene; V was cut back by 2 bases and J by 1 base.

With regard to this clone: Other DNA sequences within the sample encode an identical CDR3. V and J are TRBV7-2 and TRBJ2-5, with D unresolved. Germline CDR1 reads SGHTA; CDR2 reads FQGNSA. The CDR3 is 12 amino acids. V lost 2 bases and J 4 bases, leaving 5 bases between the germline ends. Here the CDR3 reads CASSLWPETQYF. CDR3 sequence (DNA): TGTGCCAGCAGCTTATGGCCAGAGACCCAGTACTTC.

The genes are TRBV7-9 and TRBJ2-3; 7 nucleotides align to TRBD1. This CDR3 spans 16 amino acids. J gave up 1 base and V 5 bases, and 9 bases lay outside the gene matches. From germline, CDR1 is SEHNR and CDR2 FQNEAQ (reference sequence). CDR3 region: CASSPPRGGGTDTQYF. Here the CDR3 DNA reads TGTGCCAGCAGCCCCCCTAGAGGGGGCGGCACAGATACGCAGTATTTT. The variable domain in full, with the rest retrieved from reference TRBV7-9 and TRBJ2-3, is DTGVSQNPRHKITKRGQNVTFRCDPISEHNRLYWYRQTLGQGPEFLTYFQNEAQLEKSRLLSDRFSAERPKGSFSTLEIQRTEQGDSAMYLCASSPPRGGGTDTQYFGPGTRLTVL.

The gene calls are TRBV11-2 and TRBJ1-2; D call uncertain. The CDR3 has 13 amino acids. Germline assignment: CDR1 SGHAT and CDR2 FQNNGV. Trimming cost V 0 bases and J 7 bases, with 9 bases left between them. CDR3 DNA sequence: TGTGCCAGCAGCTTAGAAACCGGAGCTGGCTACACCTTC. Translated: CASSLETGAGYTF.

The V and J genes are TRBV19 and TRBJ1-2; possible D gene TRBD1, 5 bases. Trimming took off 5 bases at V and 4 bases at J, with 11 bases between the two ends. CDR1 and CDR2 from the germline V gene are LNHDA and SQIVND (reference sequence). The CDR3 length is 13 residues. The DNA for the CDR3 is TGTGCCAGTAGTGGGGGTTCCGTCTATGGCTACACCTTC. The encoded protein is CASSGGSVYGYTF.

This clone was detected a few times. The same CDR3 is also encoded by other DNA sequences in this sample. The chain has TRBV4-1 and TRBJ2-7; 8 nucleotides align to TRBD1. V dropped 3 bases and J dropped 3; count of bases not matched to a gene: 7. The CDR3 totals 15 residues. Germline lookup yields CDR1 MGHRA and CDR2 YSYEKL. CDR3 sequence: CASSQAGQGVYEQYF. The CDR3, as DNA: TGCGCCAGCAGCCAGGCCGGACAGGGTGTCTACGAGCAGTACTTC.

The rearrangement links TRBV28 to TRBJ2-3; TRBD2 matches 7 bases. This CDR3 spans 14 amino acids. Per germline, CDR1 MDHEN and CDR2 SYDVKM. The V segment lost 5 bases and the J segment 7 bases; nucleotides outside the gene matches: 9. The DNA for the CDR3 is TGTGCCAGCAGTCCCCCGGGGAGGGCTTATACGCAGTATTTT. It yields the protein CASSPPGRAYTQYF. Using reference TRBV28 and TRBJ2-3 for the parts outside the CDR3, the full variable domain is DVKVTQSSRYLVKRTGEKVFLECVQDMDHENMFWYRQDPGLGLRLIYFSYDVKMKEKGDIPEGYSVSREKKERFSLILESASTNQTSMYLCASSPPGRAYTQYFGPGTRLTVL.

The chain has TRBV27 and TRBJ1-5; 7 bases fit TRBD1. Looked up from germline, CDR1 is MNHEY and CDR2 is SMNVEV (reference sequence). V was clipped by 1 base and J by 7 bases; unmatched bases: 7. This CDR3 spans 15 amino acids. As DNA, the CDR3 is TGTGCCAGCAGTTTATTGGGGACAGTAGAACAGCCCCAGCATTTT. Its protein product is CASSLLGTVEQPQHF.

This clone was counted a single time. Other DNA sequences of this sample code for an identical CDR3. J is TRBJ2-7 and V is TRBV29-1; D is unclear. V lost 6 bases to trimming and J lost 0 bases, with 9 bases between them. Looked up from germline, CDR1 is SQVTM and CDR2 is ANQGSEA. The CDR3 sequence is 12 residues long. The CDR3 is CSVALPSYEQYF. In nucleotides, the CDR3 is TGCAGCGTCGCCTTGCCCTCCTACGAGCAGTACTTC.